The T cell receptor beta chain under discussion was sequenced for a study of blood T cell repertoires in COVID-19. Study details: Sites in the United States, Italy and Spain provided acute and convalescent COVID-19 samples. Nucleic acid was either cDNA or gDNA, and it came from T cells, B-cell-depleted T cells, or PBMCs.

Per germline, CDR1 LGHDT and CDR2 YNNKEL (reference sequence). Losses at the gene ends were 3 bases for V and 5 bases for J; bases not matched to a gene: 6. The CDR3 has 16 amino acids. Method: immunoSEQ multiplex PCR; TCRdb's copy keeps in-frame clones and lacks some. Of around 94,000 clones in the sample, roughly 92% were seen once. Seattle-derived patients entered the study during active infection and were followed longitudinally. Sequencing was performed on peripheral blood. V and J are TRBV3-1 (or the pseudogene TRBV3-2) and TRBJ1-4, with 10 bases fitting TRBD1. This TCR derives from a woman aged 45-59 years with COVID-19, enrolled during active disease. Written as DNA, the CDR3 is TGTGCCAGCAGCCAGCGCTGGGACAGGGGAAATGAAAAACTGTTTTTT. Translated, it gives CASSQRWDRGNEKLFF.